The sequence of this T cell receptor (beta chain) was determined in a study of blood T cell repertoires in COVID-19. This CDR3 comprises 15 residues. Germline CDR1 and CDR2: MDHEN and SYDVKM. Deletions cut 3 bases from V and 2 bases from J, with 13 bases between. Enrollees, 18 to 89 years old, lived in roughly 24 US areas. Cohorts were determined from participant-reported clinical history. Methods used by the authors: Nucleated cell counts were estimated from reference gene primer amplification. TCRdb keeps only in-frame clones here, not all; method: immunoSEQ multiplex PCR. V and J calls and clone size are given by that table; D and trimming were obtained from the DNA. The top ten clones hold 6.2% of a sample with roughly 200,000 clones, approximately 85% of them seen once.

The receptor was derived from a man aged 35-49 years who had recovered from COVID-19. Input material: PBMCs or T cells enriched from blood (not recorded which). The V and J genes are TRBV28 and TRBJ1-2; D gene ambiguous. This CDR3 reads CASSLGGLFNYGYTF. The CDR3 DNA is TGTGCCAGCAGTTTGGGAGGGTTGTTCAACTATGGCTACACCTTC.